This T cell receptor (beta chain) was obtained from a study of identical twins. Study-wide points: Compared with models, monozygotic twins showed more out-of-frame TCR alpha sharing.

Trimming removed 11 bases from V and 1 base from J, with 18 bases in between. The germline CDR1 and CDR2 sequences are SNHLY and FYNNEI. The CDR3 consists of 15 residues. Template switching introduced a universal primer site, and the cDNA bore unique molecular identifiers. From the 5' RACE reads, TCRdb called clonotypes with MiXCR, one entry per CDR3 protein. Of fewer than 250,000 distinct CDR3 sequences listed, roughly a tenth are singletons. In its sample, this clonotype was seen many times. The target antigen is unknown. The sequenced sample was memory (CD45RO+) T cells sorted from blood. This clonotype was sampled from a woman under 30 in good health. The chain is built from TRBV2 and TRBJ1-5; D is ambiguous. Here the CDR3 DNA reads TGTGCCGCCTCTGATCCAAGGGCGAGCAATCAGCCCCAGCATTTT. This gives the protein CAASDPRASNQPQHF.